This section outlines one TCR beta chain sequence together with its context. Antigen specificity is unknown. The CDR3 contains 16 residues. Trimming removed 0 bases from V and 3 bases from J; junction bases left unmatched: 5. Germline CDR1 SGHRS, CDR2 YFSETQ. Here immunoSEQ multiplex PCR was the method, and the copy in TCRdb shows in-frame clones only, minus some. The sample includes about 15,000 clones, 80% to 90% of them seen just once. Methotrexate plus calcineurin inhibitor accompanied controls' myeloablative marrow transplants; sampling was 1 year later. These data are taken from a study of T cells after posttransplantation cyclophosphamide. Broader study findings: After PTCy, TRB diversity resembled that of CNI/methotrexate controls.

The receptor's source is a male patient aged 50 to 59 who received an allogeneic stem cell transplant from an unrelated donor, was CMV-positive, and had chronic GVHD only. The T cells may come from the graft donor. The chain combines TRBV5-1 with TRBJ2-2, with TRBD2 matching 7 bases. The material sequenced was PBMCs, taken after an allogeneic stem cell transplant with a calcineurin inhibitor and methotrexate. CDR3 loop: CASSLVLAEYTGELFF. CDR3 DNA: TGCGCCAGCAGCTTGGTGCTAGCGGAGTACACCGGGGAGCTGTTTTTT.